Sequencing of this TCR beta chain was carried out in a study of blood T cell repertoires in COVID-19. The ends were cut back, 0 bases at V and 4 bases at J, with 11 bases in the middle. CDR1 and CDR2 from the germline V gene are SGHNT and YYREEE (reference sequence). The CDR3 runs 14 residues. Assay: immunoSEQ multiplex PCR; the TCRdb copy retains only in-frame clones and omits some. Found here are some 320,000 clones, more than 75% of them singletons; the top ten hold 2.6%. The sequenced sample consisted of PBMCs or T cells enriched from blood (not recorded which). The source of this sequence is a man aged 55 to 70 who had recovered from COVID-19. The V call is TRBV5-4, the J call TRBJ2-7, with D possibly being TRBD2 (5 bases). CDR3 in amino acids: CASSLEGGGYEQYF. In nucleotides, the CDR3 is TGTGCCAGCAGCTTGGAGGGCGGAGGATACGAGCAGTACTTC.